These T cell receptor beta chains were read from a single sample in a study of T cells in Graves' hyperthyroidism and ophthalmopathy. TCRdb itself ran the multiplex PCR reads through MiXCR, one entry per CDR3 protein. The sample has 750,000 to 900,000 distinct CDR3 sequences, roughly 37% seen once; the top ten hold around 9.3%. Sequences were obtained from blood. Source of these receptors: a man between 18 and 35 years old with Graves' hyperthyroidism. The CDR3 runs from the conserved cysteine through the conserved F or W. A D gene is named only where the DNA matches it firmly. The size of a clone is reported for some rows only, either as once, few or many, or as a class for expanded clones.

abundance	v_gene	j_gene	d_gene	CDR3nt	CDR3aa
few	TRBV5-1	TRBJ1-5	NA	TGCGCCAGCAGCTTGGGCGGTGGCCTATACGAGCATTTT	CASSLGGGLYEHF
NA	TRBV5-1	TRBJ2-2	NA	TGCGCCAGCAGCTGGGGTGGGGCCACCGGGGAGCTGTTTTTT	CASSWGGATGELFF
few	TRBV6-5	TRBJ2-5	NA	TGTGCCAGCAGTTGGGCTGACAGGTGGGAGACCCAGTACTTC	CASSWADRWETQYF
NA	TRBV5-5	TRBJ2-7	TRBD1	TGTGCCAGCAGCTTTTATGGGACAGCCTTCTACGAGCAGTACTTC	CASSFYGTAFYEQYF
many	TRBV6-5	TRBJ2-5	NA	TGTGCCAGCAGTTTCCGACCGACTAGGGAAGAGACCCAGTACTTC	CASSFRPTREETQYF
few	TRBV27	TRBJ2-7	TRBD1	TGTGCCAGCGCTCCGGGACAGGGAGAGTACGAGCAGTACTTC	CASAPGQGEYEQYF
many	TRBV9	TRBJ2-5	TRBD1	TGTGCCAGCAGGAGGACAGGGGAGGAGACCCAGTACTTC	CASRRTGEETQYF
many	TRBV24-1	TRBJ1-1	NA	TGTGCCACCAGTGAGCCGGGACACCCTGAAGCTTTCTTT	CATSEPGHPEAFF
many	TRBV5-1	TRBJ2-7	TRBD1	TGCGCCAGCAGCTGGGGGGACAGGGAAACCTACGAGCAGTACTTC	CASSWGDRETYEQYF
many	TRBV9	TRBJ2-5	NA	TGTGCCAGCAGCGTTGGCGAAGGAGAGACCCAGTACTTC	CASSVGEGETQYF
NA	TRBV2	TRBJ2-1	TRBD2	TGTGCCAGCAGTGATGGGCTAGCGGGGGCCAATGAGCAGTTCTTC	CASSDGLAGANEQFF
many	TRBV7-8	TRBJ2-2	TRBD2	TGTGCCAGCAGCCCTAACGGACTAGCGGGGTCCACCGGGGAGCTGTTTTTT	CASSPNGLAGSTGELFF
many	TRBV2	TRBJ2-7	NA	TGTGCCAGCAGTAAGTGGACTACTCCCTACGAGCAGTACTTC	CASSKWTTPYEQYF
few	TRBV24-1	TRBJ1-5	NA	TGTGCCACCAGTGACCCCCTTGGGAAAAATAATCAGCCCCAGCATTTT	CATSDPLGKNNQPQHF
few	TRBV20-1	TRBJ2-5	TRBD1	TGCAGTGCTAGAGATACGACAGGGCCGGGGGAGACCCAGTACTTC	CSARDTTGPGETQYF
NA	TRBV7-8	TRBJ1-4	NA	TGTGCCAGCAGCTTAGGAGGGCCTGAAAAACTGTTTTTT	CASSLGGPEKLFF
NA	TRBV2	TRBJ2-7	NA	TGTGCCAGCAGGGGGGACGTATCCTACGAGCAGTACTTC	CASRGDVSYEQYF
NA	TRBV4-1	TRBJ1-4	NA	TGCGCCAGCAGCCAAGATATTGGGGGGACTAATGAAAAACTGTTTTTT	CASSQDIGGTNEKLFF
NA	TRBV10-3	TRBJ2-5	TRBD1	TGTGCCATCAGTGAGGGACAGGGAAGAGAGACCCAGTACTTC	CAISEGQGRETQYF
NA	TRBV7-9	TRBJ2-1	NA	TGTGCCACATCGTACAATGAGCAGTTCTTC	CATSYNEQFF
NA	TRBV2	TRBJ2-2	NA	TGCGCCAGCAACAAGGATGTCAACACCGGGGAGCTGTTTTTT	CASNKDVNTGELFF
many	TRBV20-1	TRBJ1-1	TRBD1	TGCAGTGCTAGACCGGGGACAGGGAACACTGAAGCTTTCTTT	CSARPGTGNTEAFF
NA	TRBV6-6	TRBJ2-7	NA	TGTGCCAGCCAAAACGGGGGAACCTACGAGCAGTACTTC	CASQNGGTYEQYF
NA	TRBV12-3/TRBV12-4	TRBJ1-2	NA	TGTGCCAGCAGTTTAGCCCAGTATGGCTACACCTTC	CASSLAQYGYTF
NA	TRBV12-3/TRBV12-4	TRBJ1-1	TRBD1	TGTGCCAGCAGGCGGACAGGGGGGGCCACTGAAGCTTTCTTT	CASRRTGGATEAFF
NA	TRBV7-9	TRBJ2-7	NA	TGTGCCAGCAGCCGCAGGCTGGCCGAGCAGTACTTC	CASSRRLAEQYF
few	TRBV10-3	TRBJ2-6	NA	TGTGCCACCAACTCGGGCTCTGGGGCCAACGTCCTGACTTTC	CATNSGSGANVLTF
many	TRBV20-1	TRBJ1-1	NA	TGCAGTGCTATAGTGAACACTGAAGCTTTCTTT	CSAIVNTEAFF
many	TRBV7-2	TRBJ1-3	NA	TGTGCCAGCAGCTTGAGGAGCTCGACTGGAAACACCATATATTTT	CASSLRSSTGNTIYF
few	TRBV15	TRBJ2-2	NA	TGTGCCACCAGCAGGGGGGCGGGAGCGATCACCGGGGAGCTGTTTTTT	CATSRGAGAITGELFF
NA	TRBV25-1	TRBJ2-3	NA	TGTGCCAGCAGTGTCGACTACACAGATACGCAGTATTTT	CASSVDYTDTQYF